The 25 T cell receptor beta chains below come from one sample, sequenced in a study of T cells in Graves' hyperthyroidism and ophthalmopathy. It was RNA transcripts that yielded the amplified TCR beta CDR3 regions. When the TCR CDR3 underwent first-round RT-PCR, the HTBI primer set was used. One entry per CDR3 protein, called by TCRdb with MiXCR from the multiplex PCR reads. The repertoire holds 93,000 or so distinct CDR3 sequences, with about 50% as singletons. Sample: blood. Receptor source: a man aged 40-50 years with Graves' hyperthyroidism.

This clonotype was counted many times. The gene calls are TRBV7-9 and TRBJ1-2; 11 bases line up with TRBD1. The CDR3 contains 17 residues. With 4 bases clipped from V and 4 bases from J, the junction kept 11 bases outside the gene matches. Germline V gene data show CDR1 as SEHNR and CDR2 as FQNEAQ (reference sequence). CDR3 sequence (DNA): TGTGCCAGCAGCTCCATAAGGACAGGGGGCAAAGGCTATGGCTACACCTTC. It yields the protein CASSSIRTGGKGYGYTF.

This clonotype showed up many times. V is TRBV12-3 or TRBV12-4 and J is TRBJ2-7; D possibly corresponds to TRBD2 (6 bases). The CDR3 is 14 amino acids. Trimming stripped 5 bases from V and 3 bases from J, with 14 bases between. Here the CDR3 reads CASSVSGSRYEQYF. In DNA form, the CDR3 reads TGTGCCAGCAGTGTGAGCGGGTCCCGCTACGAGCAGTACTTC.

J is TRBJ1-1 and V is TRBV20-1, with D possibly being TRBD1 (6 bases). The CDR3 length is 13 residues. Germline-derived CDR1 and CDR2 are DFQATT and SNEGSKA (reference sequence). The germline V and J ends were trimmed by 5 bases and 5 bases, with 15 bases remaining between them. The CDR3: CSAQQGRVTEAFF. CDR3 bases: TGCAGTGCTCAGCAGGGGCGCGTTACTGAAGCTTTCTTT.

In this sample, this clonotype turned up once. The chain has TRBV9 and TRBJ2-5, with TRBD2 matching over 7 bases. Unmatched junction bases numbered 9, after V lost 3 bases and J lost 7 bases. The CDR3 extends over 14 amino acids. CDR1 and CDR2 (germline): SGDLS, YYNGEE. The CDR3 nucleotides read TGTGCCAGCAGCGGGGGGGGAATCAGCGTGACCCAGTACTTC. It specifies CASSGGGISVTQYF.

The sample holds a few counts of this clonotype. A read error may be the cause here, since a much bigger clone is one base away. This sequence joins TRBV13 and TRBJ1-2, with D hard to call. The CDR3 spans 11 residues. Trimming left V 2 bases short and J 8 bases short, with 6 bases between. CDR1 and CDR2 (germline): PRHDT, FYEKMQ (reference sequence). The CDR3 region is CASSLLEGYTF. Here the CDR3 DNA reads TGTGCCAGCAGCTTATTAGAGGGCTACACCTTC.

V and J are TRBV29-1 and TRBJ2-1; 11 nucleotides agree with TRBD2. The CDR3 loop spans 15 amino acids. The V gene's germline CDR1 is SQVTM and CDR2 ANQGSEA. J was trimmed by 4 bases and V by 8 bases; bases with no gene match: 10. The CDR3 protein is CSLGPSGGPYNEQFF. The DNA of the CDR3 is TGCAGCTTGGGGCCTAGCGGGGGGCCGTACAATGAGCAGTTCTTC.

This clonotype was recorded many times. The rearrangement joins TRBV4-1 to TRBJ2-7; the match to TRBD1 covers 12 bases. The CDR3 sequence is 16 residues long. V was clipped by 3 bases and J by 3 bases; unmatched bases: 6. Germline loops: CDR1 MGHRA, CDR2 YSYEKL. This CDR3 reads CASSQGQGAILYEQYF. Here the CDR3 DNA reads TGCGCCAGCAGCCAGGGACAGGGGGCGATCCTCTACGAGCAGTACTTC.

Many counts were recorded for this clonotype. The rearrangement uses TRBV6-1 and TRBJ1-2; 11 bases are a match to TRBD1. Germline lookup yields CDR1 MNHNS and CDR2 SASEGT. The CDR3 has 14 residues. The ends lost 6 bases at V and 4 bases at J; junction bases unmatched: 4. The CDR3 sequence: CASSGTGGGYGYTF. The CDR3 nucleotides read TGTGCCAGCAGCGGGACAGGGGGAGGCTATGGCTACACCTTC.

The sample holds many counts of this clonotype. The CDR3 sequence: CSAGAISVNTQYF. CDR3 nucleotides: TGCAGTGCTGGCGCAATCAGCGTGAATACGCAGTATTTT. The chain uses TRBV20-1 and TRBJ2-3, with D unclear. Germline V gene data show CDR1 as DFQATT and CDR2 as SNEGSKA (reference sequence). There are 13 residues in the CDR3. The V end lost 5 bases, the J end lost 7 bases, and 16 bases lay between the germline ends.

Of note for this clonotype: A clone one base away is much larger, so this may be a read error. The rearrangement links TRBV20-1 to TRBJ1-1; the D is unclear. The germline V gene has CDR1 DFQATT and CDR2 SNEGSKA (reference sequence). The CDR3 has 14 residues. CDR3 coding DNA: TGCAGTGCTCGAGGAAACAGTGGGAACACTGGAGCTTTCTTT. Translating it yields CSARGNSGNTGAFF.

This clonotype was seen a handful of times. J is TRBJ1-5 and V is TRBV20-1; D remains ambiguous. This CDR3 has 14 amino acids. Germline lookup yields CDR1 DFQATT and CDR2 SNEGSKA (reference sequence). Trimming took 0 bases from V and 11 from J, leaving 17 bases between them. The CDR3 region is CSARDRKGRETQHF. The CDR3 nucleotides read TGCAGTGCTAGAGATCGTAAGGGTAGAGAGACCCAGCATTTT.

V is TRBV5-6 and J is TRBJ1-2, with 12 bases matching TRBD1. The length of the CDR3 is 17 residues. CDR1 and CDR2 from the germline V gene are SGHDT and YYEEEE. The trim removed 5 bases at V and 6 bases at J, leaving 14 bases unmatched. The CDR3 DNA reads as TGTGCCAGCAGTTTGAACACGCCGGGACAGGGGGCCCATGGCTACACCTTC. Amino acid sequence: CASSLNTPGQGAHGYTF.

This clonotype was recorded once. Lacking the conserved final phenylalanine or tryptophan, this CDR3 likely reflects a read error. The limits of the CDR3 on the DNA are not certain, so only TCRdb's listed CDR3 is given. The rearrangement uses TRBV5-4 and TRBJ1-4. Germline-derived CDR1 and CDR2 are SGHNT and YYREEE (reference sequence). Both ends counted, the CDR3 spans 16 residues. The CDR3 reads CASSLDGPAYEQYFGP.

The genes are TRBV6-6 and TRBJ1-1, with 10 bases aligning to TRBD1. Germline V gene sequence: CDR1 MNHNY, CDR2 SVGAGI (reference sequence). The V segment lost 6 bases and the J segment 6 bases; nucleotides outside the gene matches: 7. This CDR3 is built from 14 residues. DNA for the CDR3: TGTGCCAGCAGGGACCGGGACAGGGGTTCTGAAGCTTTCTTT. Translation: CASRDRDRGSEAFF.

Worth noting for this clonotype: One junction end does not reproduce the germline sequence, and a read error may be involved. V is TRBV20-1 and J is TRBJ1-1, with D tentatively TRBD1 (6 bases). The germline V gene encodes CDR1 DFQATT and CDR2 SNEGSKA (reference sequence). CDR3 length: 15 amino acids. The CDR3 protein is CSALDDVNRDTEAFF. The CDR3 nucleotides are TGCAGTGCTCTGGACGATGTGAATCGGGACACGGAAGCTTTCTTT.

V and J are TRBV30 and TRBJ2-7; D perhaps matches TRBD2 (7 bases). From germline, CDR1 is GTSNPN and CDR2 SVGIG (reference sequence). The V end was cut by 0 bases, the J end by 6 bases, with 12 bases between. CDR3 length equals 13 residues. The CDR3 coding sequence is TGTGCCTGGAGTGTAAGGGGGGGGGCCGAGCAGTACTTC. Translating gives CAWSVRGGAEQYF. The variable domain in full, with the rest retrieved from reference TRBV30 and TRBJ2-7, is SQTIHQWPATLVQPVGSPLSLECTVEGTSNPNLYWYRQAAGRGLQLLFYSVGIGQISSEVPQNLSASRPQDRQFILSSKKLLLSDSGFYLCAWSVRGGAEQYFGPGTRLTVT.

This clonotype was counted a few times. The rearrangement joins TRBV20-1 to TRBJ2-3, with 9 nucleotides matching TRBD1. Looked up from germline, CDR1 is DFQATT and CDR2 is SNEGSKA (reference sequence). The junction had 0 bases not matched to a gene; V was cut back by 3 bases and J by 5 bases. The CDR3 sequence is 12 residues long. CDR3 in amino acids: CSARTGGDTQYF. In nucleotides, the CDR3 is TGCAGTGCTAGGACAGGGGGAGATACGCAGTATTTT.

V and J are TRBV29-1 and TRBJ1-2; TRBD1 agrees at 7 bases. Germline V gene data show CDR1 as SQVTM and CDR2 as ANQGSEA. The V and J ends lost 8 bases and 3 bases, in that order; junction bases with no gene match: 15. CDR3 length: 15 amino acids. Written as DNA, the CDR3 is TGCAGCCAAGTTGATTGGAGACAGGGTGACTATGGCTACACCTTC. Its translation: CSQVDWRQGDYGYTF.

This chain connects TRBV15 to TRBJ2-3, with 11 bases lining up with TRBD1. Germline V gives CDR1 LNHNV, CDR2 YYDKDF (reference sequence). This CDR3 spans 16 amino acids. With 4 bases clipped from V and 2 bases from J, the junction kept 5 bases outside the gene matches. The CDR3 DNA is TGTGCCACCAGCACCGGGACAGGGGGGACCACAGATACGCAGTATTTT. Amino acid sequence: CATSTGTGGTTDTQYF.

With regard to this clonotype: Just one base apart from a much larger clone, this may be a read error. The chain's CDR3 is CASSRTSGGAGETQHF. CDR3 nucleotide sequence: TGCGCCAGCAGCCGAACTAGCGGGGGGGCCGGAGAGACCCAGCACTTC. The V gene is TRBV4-1, the J gene TRBJ2-5; 13 bases agree with TRBD2. CDR3 length equals 16 residues. CDR1 is MGHRA and CDR2 is YSYEKL in the germline V gene.

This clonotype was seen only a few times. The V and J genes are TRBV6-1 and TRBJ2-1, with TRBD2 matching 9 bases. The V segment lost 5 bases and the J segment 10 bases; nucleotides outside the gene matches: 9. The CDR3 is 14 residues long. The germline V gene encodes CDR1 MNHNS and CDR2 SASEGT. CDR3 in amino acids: CASSPGTSLREQFF. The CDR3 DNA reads TGTGCCAGCAGTCCCGGGACTAGCTTGAGGGAGCAGTTCTTC.

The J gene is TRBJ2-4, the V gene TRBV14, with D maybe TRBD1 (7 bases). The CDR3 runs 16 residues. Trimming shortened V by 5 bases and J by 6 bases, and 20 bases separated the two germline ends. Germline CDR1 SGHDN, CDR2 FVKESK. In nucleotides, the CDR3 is TGTGCCAGCAGCGGGCAGGGCGCAGGGGGGTCAAACATTCAGTACTTC. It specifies CASSGQGAGGSNIQYF.

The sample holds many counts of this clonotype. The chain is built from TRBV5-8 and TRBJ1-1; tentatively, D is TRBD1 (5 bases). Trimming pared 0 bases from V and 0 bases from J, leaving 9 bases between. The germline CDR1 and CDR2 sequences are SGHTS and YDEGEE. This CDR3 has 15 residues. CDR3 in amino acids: CASSLEGTMNTEAFF. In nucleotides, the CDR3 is TGTGCCAGCAGCTTGGAAGGGACTATGAACACTGAAGCTTTCTTT. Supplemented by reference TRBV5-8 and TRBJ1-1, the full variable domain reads EAGVTQSPTHLIKTRGQQATLRCSPISGHTSVYWYQQALGLGLQFLLWYDEGEERNRGNFPPRFSGRQFPNYSSELNVNALELEDSALYLCASSLEGTMNTEAFFGQGTRLTVV.

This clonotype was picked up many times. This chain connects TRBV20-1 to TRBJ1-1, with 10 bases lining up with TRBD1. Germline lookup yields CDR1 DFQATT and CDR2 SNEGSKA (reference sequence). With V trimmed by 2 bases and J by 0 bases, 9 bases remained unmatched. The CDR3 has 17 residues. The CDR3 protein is CSARPRRTGGLNTEAFF. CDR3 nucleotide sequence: TGCAGTGCTAGACCCCGCCGGACAGGGGGACTGAACACTGAAGCTTTCTTT.

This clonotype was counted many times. The CDR3 DNA follows: TGTGCCAGCAGTTGGGGACAGGCCTTCTACGAGCAGTACTTC. Its protein product is CASSWGQAFYEQYF. The chain couples TRBV28 to TRBJ2-7, with 8 bases fitting TRBD1. The ends lost 4 bases at V and 3 bases at J; junction bases unmatched: 5. The CDR3 length is 14 residues. Germline V CDR1 and CDR2: MDHEN, SYDVKM.